This TCR beta chain was obtained from a study of neoadjuvant nivolumab and ipilimumab in lung cancer. Study-wide context: The combination arm added day-1 ipilimumab 1 mg/kg to nivolumab 3 mg/kg on days 1, 15, 29.

This clone was seen once. Its antigen is not known. Broader study findings: Blood richness before therapy tracked richness in tumors resected after neoadjuvant therapy. Compared with tumor-adjacent uninvolved lung, resected tumors showed greater richness and clonality. Only two of four nivolumab-treated tumors gained richness and clonality by surgery.

Data came from immunoSEQ multiplex PCR; TCRdb stores just in-frame clones and leaves some out. The sample has more than 40,000 clones; 75% to 90% are singletons. V shed 5 bases and J 2 bases; nucleotides not matched to a gene: 5. CDR1 is KGHSH and CDR2 is LQKENI in the germline V gene. This CDR3 has 15 amino acids. This receptor was identified in an adult with non-small cell lung cancer. Some clones in this sample may be carry-over from other donors' samples. V is TRBV18 and J is TRBJ1-1; the match to TRBD1 covers 10 bases. This material consisted of blood, taken before neoadjuvant nivolumab, alone or with ipilimumab. The CDR3: CASSGDRGRNTEAFF. Here the CDR3 DNA reads TGTGCCAGCTCAGGCGACAGGGGGCGAAACACTGAAGCTTTCTTT.